This T cell receptor (beta chain) was profiled in a study of blood T cell repertoires in COVID-19. Overall study: T cells, B-cell-depleted T cells, or PBMCs supplied cDNA or gDNA.

The germline V gene has CDR1 MNHNY and CDR2 SVGAGI (reference sequence). The CDR3 length is 16 residues. Trimming took 7 bases from V and 7 from J; bases not matched to a gene: 16. Libraries were prepared by immunoSEQ multiplex PCR; TCRdb keeps only in-frame clonotypes and omits some of them. The sample includes roughly 570,000 clones, less than 90% of them seen just once. The sequence came from a woman aged 45-59 years with COVID-19, enrolled during active disease. Sequenced material: peripheral blood. J is TRBJ1-5 and V is TRBV6-6, with 7 bases aligning to TRBD1. For the CDR3, the DNA is TGTGCCAGCACCGACCGACAGGGCGGACAGAGGCAGCCCCAGCATTTT. It codes for CASTDRQGGQRQPQHF.